This is a list of T cell receptor beta chains from one sample in a study of post-analysis software for immune sequencing data. TCRdb independently ran MiXCR on the PCR reads; one entry per CDR3 protein. The profile shows 400,000 to 500,000 distinct CDR3 sequences, approximately 42% of them singletons. The sample taken for sequencing was blood. The receptors were gathered from a girl aged 2-10 years with multiple sclerosis. CDR3s include the opening cysteine and the closing phenylalanine or tryptophan. A D gene is named only where the DNA matches it firmly. Size values are once, few and many counts, or a class for expanded clones, and some rows have none.

j_gene | abundance | len | v_gene | d_gene | CDR3aa
TRBJ2-5 | once | 18 | TRBV5-1 | TRBD1 | CASSLDWWWDRAQETQYF
TRBJ2-1 | - | 14 | TRBV6-5 | TRBD1 | CASSYWTGGNEQFF
TRBJ2-1 | - | 16 | TRBV7-2 | TRBD1 | CASSLGGTGFNNEQFF
TRBJ1-5 | - | 15 | TRBV18 | - | CASSPQRTENLPQHF
TRBJ2-1 | - | 15 | TRBV10-3 | - | CAISLGQKITNEQFF
TRBJ2-3 | few | 17 | TRBV5-1 | - | CASSLDPNSGGTDTQYF
TRBJ2-1 | - | 16 | TRBV7-3 | - | CASSLRGTVSYNEQFF
TRBJ2-5 | few | 14 | TRBV27 | - | CASSLGGQLQTQYF
TRBJ1-5 | few | 15 | TRBV28 | - | CASSLFPGTNQPQHF
TRBJ2-7 | few | 16 | TRBV4-1 | - | CASSQGMGLRAYEQYF
TRBJ2-7 | - | 17 | TRBV5-1 | TRBD2 | CASSLSRTSGLSYEQYF
TRBJ2-1 | - | 14 | TRBV24-1 | - | CATSDLRNYNEQFF
TRBJ2-3 | - | 16 | TRBV6-6 | TRBD2 | CASSYWIGRKSDTQYF
TRBJ2-5 | - | 16 | TRBV28 | - | CASSSWGGKGKETQYF
TRBJ1-2 | - | 14 | TRBV10-2 | - | CASSESGAGHGYTF
TRBJ1-2 | few | 13 | TRBV18 | - | CASSPPSISGYTF
TRBJ2-5 | - | 16 | TRBV7-2 | - | CASSNWGLAFQETQYF
TRBJ2-5 | once | 13 | TRBV18 | - | CATQGRPQETQYF
TRBJ2-1 | many | 14 | TRBV5-1 | - | CASSLNGQNNEQFF
TRBJ2-1 | - | 12 | TRBV6-2/TRBV6-3 | - | CASSYAHNEQFF
TRBJ2-5 | many | 11 | TRBV10-3 | - | CAISERETQYF
TRBJ2-7 | - | 17 | TRBV6-6 | - | CASSYLVADKSSYEQYF
TRBJ2-3 | - | 13 | TRBV16 | - | CASSQSILFPQYF
TRBJ2-1 | - | 15 | TRBV18 | TRBD1 | CASSPPGQGFYEQFF